This T cell receptor (beta chain) was obtained from a study of response to subunit inactivated influenza vaccine. Study conclusions and caveats: With each seasonal influenza vaccination, the authors suggested, few new T cells are recruited.

Worth noting for this clonotype: Its target is not known.

TCRdb reanalysed the RT-PCR reads using MiXCR and keeps one entry per CDR3 protein. The sample lists about 520,000 distinct CDR3 sequences, 25% seen once, with approximately 1.9% in the top ten. The CDR3 runs to 12 residues. In germline, CDR1 is SGHDN, CDR2 FVKESK. The ends were cut back, 3 bases at V and 6 bases at J, with 6 bases in the middle. Sequenced material: CD4+ T cells sorted from PBMCs, taken 5 days after vaccination. This chain uses TRBV14 with TRBJ2-1; no reliable D call. The origin of this receptor is a middle-aged man who received an inactivated influenza vaccine. CDR3 residues: CASSQFGNEQFF. The CDR3 nucleotides are TGTGCCAGCAGCCAGTTCGGCAATGAGCAGTTCTTC.